This TCR beta chain was captured by sequencing in a study of T cells in Graves' hyperthyroidism and ophthalmopathy. In its sample, this clonotype was seen many times. From RNA transcripts, TCR beta CDR3 regions were amplified. The HTBI primer set drove a first-round RT-PCR of the TCR CDR3. TCRdb fed the multiplex PCR reads into MiXCR, producing one record per CDR3 protein. This sample has fewer than 300,000 distinct CDR3 sequences; 25% to 30% occur once, and the top ten carry more than 25%. CDR1 is MDHEN and CDR2 is SYDVKM in the germline V gene. V shed 3 bases and J shed 1 base, with 9 bases lying between them. The CDR3 totals 14 residues.

Sequencing was performed on blood. The chain has TRBV28 and TRBJ2-5; tentative D call: TRBD1 (6 bases). This sequence originates from a man in his forties or fifties with Graves' hyperthyroidism that later progressed to Graves' ophthalmopathy. This CDR3 is CASSFSRGQETQYF. CDR3 coding DNA: TGTGCCAGCAGTTTCTCCAGGGGCCAAGAGACCCAGTACTTC.